The 5 T cell receptor beta chains reported below all come from one sample, sequenced in a study of T-cell memory formation after mild COVID-19. TCRdb itself ran the 5' RACE reads through MiXCR, one entry per CDR3 protein. The sample consists of about 49,000 distinct CDR3 sequences, about 7% of them appearing once. The specimen was PBMCs or a T cell subset sorted from them (not recorded which). These receptors were taken from a man between 18 and 29 years old who had mild COVID-19 (a few samples of this study predate the infection). Cell type and time point are not known.

The table lists this clonotype with a few counts. CDR3 sequence (DNA): TGTGCCAGCAGCTTCTACGGTAATAGAAACTTGGAAGCTTTCTTT. It is translated as CASSFYGNRNLEAFF. The chain joins TRBV7-2 to TRBJ1-1; D is ambiguous. This CDR3 contains 15 residues. Germline V CDR1 and CDR2: SGHTA, FQGNSA. The V and J ends lost 3 bases and 8 bases respectively, with 19 bases between them.

This clonotype was seen many times. J is TRBJ2-5 and V is TRBV7-2; D gene ambiguous. The CDR3 runs to 13 residues. Trimming stripped 4 bases from V and 2 bases from J, with 8 bases between. Germline lookup yields CDR1 SGHTA and CDR2 FQGNSA. The CDR3 reads CASSSRRQETQYF. The DNA for the CDR3 is TGTGCCAGCAGCTCTAGAAGACAAGAGACCCAGTACTTC.

This clonotype was recorded at least ten times. The chain joins TRBV3-1 to TRBJ2-3; the D is unclear. CDR1 LGHDT and CDR2 YNNKEL come from the germline V gene (reference sequence). This CDR3 is 12 amino acids long. Between the trimmed V and J ends, which lost 1 base and 4 bases, there was a span of 3 bases. CDR3 sequence reads: CASSQGPDTQYF. The CDR3, as DNA: TGTGCCAGCAGCCAAGGCCCAGATACGCAGTATTTT.

This clonotype has only a few counts. The CDR3 nucleotides are TGTGCCAGCAGCCGCGGCTCTGGGGCCAACGTCCTGACTTTC. This gives the protein CASSRGSGANVLTF. The V call is TRBV7-6, the J call TRBJ2-6, with unresolved D. This CDR3 has 14 amino acids. The germline V gene has CDR1 SGHVS and CDR2 FNYEAQ. V was trimmed by 5 bases and J by 0 bases, leaving 5 bases between them.

A few counts support this clonotype. The V gene is TRBV5-1, the J gene TRBJ2-5; 8 bases align to TRBD2. Germline CDR1 and CDR2: SGHRS and YFSETQ. The CDR3 sequence is 15 residues long. The junction had 9 bases not matched to a gene; V was cut back by 1 base and J by 7 bases. The CDR3 DNA sequence: TGCGCCAGCAGCTTGACCGGGGGGGCCGGTCGGACCCAGTACTTC. Amino acid sequence: CASSLTGGAGRTQYF.